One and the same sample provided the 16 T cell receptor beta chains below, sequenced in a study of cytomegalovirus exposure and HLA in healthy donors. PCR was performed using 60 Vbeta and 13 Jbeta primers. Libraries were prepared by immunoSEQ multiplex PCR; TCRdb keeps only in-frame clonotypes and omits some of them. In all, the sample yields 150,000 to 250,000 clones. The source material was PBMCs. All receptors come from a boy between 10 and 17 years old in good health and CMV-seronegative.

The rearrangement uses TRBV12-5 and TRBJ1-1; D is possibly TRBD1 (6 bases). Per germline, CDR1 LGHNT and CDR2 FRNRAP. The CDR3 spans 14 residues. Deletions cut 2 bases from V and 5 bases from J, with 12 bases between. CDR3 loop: CASGLTGLWTEAFF. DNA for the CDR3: TGTGCTAGTGGTTTGACAGGGTTGTGGACTGAAGCTTTCTTT.

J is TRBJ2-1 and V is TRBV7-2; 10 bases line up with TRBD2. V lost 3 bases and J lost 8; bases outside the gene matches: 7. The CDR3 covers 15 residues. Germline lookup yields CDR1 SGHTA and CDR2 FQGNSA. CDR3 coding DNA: TGTGCCAGCAGCTTTGTTACTAGCGGGGAGTATGAGCAGTTCTTC. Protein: CASSFVTSGEYEQFF.

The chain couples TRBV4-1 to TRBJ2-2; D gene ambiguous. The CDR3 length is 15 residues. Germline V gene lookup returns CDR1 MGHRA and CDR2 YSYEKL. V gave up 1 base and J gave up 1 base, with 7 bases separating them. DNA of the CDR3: TGCGCCAGCAGCCAAGGTTTCGGGAACACCGGGGAGCTGTTTTTT. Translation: CASSQGFGNTGELFF.

The CDR3 DNA reads as TGTGCCAGCAGTTTGGGGGGGCGGTACAATGAGCAGTTCTTC. Encoded protein: CASSLGGRYNEQFF. This chain joins TRBV28 and TRBJ2-1; D possibly corresponds to TRBD2 (7 bases). Trimming took off 3 bases at V and 4 bases at J, with 10 bases between the two ends. This CDR3 spans 14 amino acids. Germline lookup yields CDR1 MDHEN and CDR2 SYDVKM. Full variable domain (remainder filled in from reference TRBV28 and TRBJ2-1): DVKVTQSSRYLVKRTGEKVFLECVQDMDHENMFWYRQDPGLGLRLIYFSYDVKMKEKGDIPEGYSVSREKKERFSLILESASTNQTSMYLCASSLGGRYNEQFFGPGTRLTVL.

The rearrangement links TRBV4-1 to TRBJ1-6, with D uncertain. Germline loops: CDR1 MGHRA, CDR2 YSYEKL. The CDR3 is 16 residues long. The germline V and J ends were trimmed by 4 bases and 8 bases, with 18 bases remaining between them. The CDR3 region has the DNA TGCGCCAGCAGCCGAGACATAGGGAGCGTCTATTCACCCCTCCACTTT. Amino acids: CASSRDIGSVYSPLHF.

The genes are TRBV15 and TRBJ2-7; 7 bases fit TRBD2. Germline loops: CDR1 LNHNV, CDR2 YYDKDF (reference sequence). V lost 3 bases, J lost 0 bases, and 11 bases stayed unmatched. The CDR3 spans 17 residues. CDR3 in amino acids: CATSSSAPSGISYEQYF. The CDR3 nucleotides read TGTGCCACCAGCAGCTCGGCCCCTAGCGGTATCTCCTACGAGCAGTACTTC.

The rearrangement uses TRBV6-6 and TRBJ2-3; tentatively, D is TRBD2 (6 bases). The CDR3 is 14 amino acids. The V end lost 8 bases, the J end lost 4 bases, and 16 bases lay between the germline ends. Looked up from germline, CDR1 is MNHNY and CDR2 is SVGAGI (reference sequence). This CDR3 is CASWDSYTADTQYF. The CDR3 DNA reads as TGTGCCAGCTGGGACTCCTATACGGCAGATACGCAGTATTTT.

The chain's CDR3 is CASSTGTGGNQPQHF. In DNA form, the CDR3 reads TGTGCCAGCAGCACCGGGACAGGGGGCAATCAGCCCCAGCATTTT. The V call is TRBV6-5, the J call TRBJ1-5; 10 nucleotides align to TRBD1. In germline, CDR1 is MNHEY, CDR2 SVGAGI. The V segment lost 6 bases and the J segment 2 bases; nucleotides outside the gene matches: 4. The CDR3 spans 15 residues.

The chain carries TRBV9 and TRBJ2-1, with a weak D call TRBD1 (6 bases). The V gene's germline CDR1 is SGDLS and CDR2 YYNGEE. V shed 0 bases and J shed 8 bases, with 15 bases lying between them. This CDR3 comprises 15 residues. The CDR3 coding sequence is TGTGCCAGCAGCGTAGTCACAGGGAGAAGGGATGAGCAGTTCTTC. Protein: CASSVVTGRRDEQFF.

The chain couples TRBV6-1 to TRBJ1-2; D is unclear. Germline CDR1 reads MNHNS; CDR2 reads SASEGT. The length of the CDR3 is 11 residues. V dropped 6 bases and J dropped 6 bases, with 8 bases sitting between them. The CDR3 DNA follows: TGTGCCAGCAGAGACAATAATGGCTACACCTTC. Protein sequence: CASRDNNGYTF.

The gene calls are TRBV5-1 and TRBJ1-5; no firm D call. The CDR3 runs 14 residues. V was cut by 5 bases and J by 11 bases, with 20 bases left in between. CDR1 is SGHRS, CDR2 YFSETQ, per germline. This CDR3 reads CASRVGLDGEAQHF. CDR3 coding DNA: TGCGCCAGCAGAGTAGGTCTGGACGGGGAGGCCCAGCATTTT.

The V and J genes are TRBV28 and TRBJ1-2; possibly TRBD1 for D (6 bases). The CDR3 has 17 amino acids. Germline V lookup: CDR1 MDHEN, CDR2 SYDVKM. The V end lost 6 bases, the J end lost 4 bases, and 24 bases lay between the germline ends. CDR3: CASSPGGGGGDRYGYTF. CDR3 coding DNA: TGTGCCAGCAGCCCTGGGGGGGGCGGAGGCGACCGCTATGGCTACACCTTC.

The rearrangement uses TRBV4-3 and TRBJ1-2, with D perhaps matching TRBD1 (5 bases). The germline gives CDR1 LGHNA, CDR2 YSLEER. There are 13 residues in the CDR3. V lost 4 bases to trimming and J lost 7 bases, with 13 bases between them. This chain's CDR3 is CASSRMTDGGYTF. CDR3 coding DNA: TGCGCCAGCAGCCGCATGACAGACGGTGGCTACACCTTC.

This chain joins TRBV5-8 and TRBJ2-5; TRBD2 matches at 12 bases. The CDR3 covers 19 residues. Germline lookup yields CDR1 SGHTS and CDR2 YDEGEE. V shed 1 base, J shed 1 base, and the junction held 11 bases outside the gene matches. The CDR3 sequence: CASSLFLTSGGPIQETQYF. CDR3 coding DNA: TGTGCCAGCAGCTTGTTCCTAACTAGCGGGGGGCCGATCCAAGAGACCCAGTACTTC. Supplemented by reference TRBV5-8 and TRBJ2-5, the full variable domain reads EAGVTQSPTHLIKTRGQQATLRCSPISGHTSVYWYQQALGLGLQFLLWYDEGEERNRGNFPPRFSGRQFPNYSSELNVNALELEDSALYLCASSLFLTSGGPIQETQYFGPGTRLLVL.

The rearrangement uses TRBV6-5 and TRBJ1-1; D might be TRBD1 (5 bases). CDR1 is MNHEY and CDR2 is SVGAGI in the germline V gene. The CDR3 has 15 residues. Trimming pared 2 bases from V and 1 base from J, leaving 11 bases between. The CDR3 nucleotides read TGTGCCAGCAGTTACACTGACAGAGGGAACACTGAAGCTTTCTTT. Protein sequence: CASSYTDRGNTEAFF.

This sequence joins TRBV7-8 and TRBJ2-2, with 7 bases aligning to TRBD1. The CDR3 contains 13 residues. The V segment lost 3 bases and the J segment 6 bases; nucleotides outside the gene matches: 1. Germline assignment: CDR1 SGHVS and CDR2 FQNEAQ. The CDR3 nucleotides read TGTGCCAGCAGCTTCGACAGGGCCGGGGAGCTGTTTTTT. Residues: CASSFDRAGELFF. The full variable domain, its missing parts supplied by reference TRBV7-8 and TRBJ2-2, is GAGVSQSPRYKVAKRGQDVALRCDPISGHVSLFWYQQALGQGPEFLTYFQNEAQLDKSGLPSDRFFAERPEGSVSTLKIQRTQQEDSAVYLCASSFDRAGELFFGEGSRLTVL.